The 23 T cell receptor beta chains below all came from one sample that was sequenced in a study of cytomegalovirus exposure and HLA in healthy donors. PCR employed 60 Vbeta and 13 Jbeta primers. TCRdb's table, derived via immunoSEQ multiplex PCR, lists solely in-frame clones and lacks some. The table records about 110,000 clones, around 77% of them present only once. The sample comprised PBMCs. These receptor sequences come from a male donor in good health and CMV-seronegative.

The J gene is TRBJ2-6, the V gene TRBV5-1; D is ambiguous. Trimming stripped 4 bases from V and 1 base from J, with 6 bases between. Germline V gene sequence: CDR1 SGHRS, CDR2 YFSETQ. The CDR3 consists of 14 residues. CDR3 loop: CASSRDSGANVLTF. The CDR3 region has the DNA TGCGCCAGCAGCAGAGATTCTGGGGCCAACGTCCTGACTTTC.

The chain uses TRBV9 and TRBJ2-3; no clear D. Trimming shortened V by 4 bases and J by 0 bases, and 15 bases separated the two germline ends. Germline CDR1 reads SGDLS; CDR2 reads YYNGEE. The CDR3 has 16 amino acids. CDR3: CASSPQPGSSTDTQYF. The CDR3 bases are TGTGCCAGCAGCCCCCAACCCGGTTCTAGCACAGATACGCAGTATTTT.

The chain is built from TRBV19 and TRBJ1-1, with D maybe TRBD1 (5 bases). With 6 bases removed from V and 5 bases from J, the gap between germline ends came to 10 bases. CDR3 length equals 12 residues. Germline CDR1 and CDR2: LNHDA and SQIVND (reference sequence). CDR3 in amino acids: CASRSGGTEAFF. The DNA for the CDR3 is TGTGCCAGTAGGTCGGGGGGAACTGAAGCTTTCTTT.

The CDR3 loop is CASSFPLAGVYNEQFF. In nucleotides, the CDR3 is TGCGCCAGCAGCTTTCCTCTAGCGGGAGTCTACAATGAGCAGTTCTTC. The gene calls are TRBV5-1 and TRBJ2-1; 10 bases agree with TRBD2. The CDR3 contains 16 residues. Germline values: CDR1 SGHRS, CDR2 YFSETQ. J lost 3 bases, V lost 2 bases, and 5 bases had no gene match.

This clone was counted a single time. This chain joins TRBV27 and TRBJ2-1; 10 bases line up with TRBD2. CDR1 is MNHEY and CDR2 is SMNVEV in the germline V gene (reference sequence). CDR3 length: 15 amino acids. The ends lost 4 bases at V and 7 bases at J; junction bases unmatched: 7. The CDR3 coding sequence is TGTGCCAGCAGTTCCCCGGGACTAGCGCTGAATGAGCAGTTCTTC. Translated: CASSSPGLALNEQFF.

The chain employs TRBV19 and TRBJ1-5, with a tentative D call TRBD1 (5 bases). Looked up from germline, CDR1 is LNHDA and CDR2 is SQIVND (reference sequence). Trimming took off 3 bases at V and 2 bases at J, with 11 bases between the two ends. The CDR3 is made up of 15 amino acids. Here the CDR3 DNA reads TGTGCCAGTAGTATCGTGCAGGGTGGCAATCAGCCCCAGCATTTT. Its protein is CASSIVQGGNQPQHF.

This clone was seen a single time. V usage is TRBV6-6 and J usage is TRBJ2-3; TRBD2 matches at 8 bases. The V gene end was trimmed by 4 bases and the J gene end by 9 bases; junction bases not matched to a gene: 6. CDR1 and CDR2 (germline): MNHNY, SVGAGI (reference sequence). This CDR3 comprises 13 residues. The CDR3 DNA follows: TGTGCCAGCAGTTCCACGGGGGGGGTAACGCAGTATTTT. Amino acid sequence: CASSSTGGVTQYF.

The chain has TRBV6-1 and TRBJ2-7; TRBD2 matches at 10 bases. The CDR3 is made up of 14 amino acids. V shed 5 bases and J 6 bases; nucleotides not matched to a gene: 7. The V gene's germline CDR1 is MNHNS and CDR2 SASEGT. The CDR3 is CASSNQREGSEQYF. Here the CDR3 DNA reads TGTGCCAGCAGTAATCAGCGGGAGGGCTCCGAGCAGTACTTC.

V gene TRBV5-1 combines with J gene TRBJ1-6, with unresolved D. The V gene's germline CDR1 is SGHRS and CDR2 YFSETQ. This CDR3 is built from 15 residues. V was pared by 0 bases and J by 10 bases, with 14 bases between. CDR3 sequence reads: CASSLAKEPRSPLHF. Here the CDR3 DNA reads TGCGCCAGCAGCTTGGCCAAGGAGCCTAGGTCACCCCTCCACTTT.

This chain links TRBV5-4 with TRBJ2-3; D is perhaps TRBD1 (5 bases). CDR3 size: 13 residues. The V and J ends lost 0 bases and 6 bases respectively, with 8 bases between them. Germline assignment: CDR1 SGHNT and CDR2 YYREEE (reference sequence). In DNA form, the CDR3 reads TGTGCCAGCAGCTTGGGACAGAGGGATACGCAGTATTTT. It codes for CASSLGQRDTQYF.

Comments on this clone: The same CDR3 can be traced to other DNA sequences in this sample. Here the CDR3 reads CASSPPGLAGGDEQFF. The CDR3 coding sequence is TGTGCCAGCTCACCACCGGGACTAGCGGGAGGGGATGAGCAGTTCTTC. The chain links TRBV18 to TRBJ2-1; 16 nucleotides agree with TRBD2. Germline V gene sequence: CDR1 KGHSH, CDR2 LQKENI. Trimming removed 0 bases from V and 8 bases from J; junction bases left unmatched: 1. CDR3 length: 16 residues.

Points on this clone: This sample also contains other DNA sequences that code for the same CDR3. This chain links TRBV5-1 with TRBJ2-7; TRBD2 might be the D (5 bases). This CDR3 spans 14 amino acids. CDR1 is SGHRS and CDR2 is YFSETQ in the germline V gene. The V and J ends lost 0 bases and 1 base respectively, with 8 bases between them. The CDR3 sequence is CASSLVSGSYEQYF. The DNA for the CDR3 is TGCGCCAGCAGCTTGGTTTCGGGATCCTACGAGCAGTACTTC.

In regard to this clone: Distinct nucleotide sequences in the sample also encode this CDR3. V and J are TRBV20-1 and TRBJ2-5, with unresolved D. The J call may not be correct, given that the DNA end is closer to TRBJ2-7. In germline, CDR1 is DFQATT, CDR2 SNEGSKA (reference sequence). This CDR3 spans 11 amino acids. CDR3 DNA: TGCAGTGCTAGAGACACCTACGAGCAGTACTTC. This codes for CSARDTYEQYF.

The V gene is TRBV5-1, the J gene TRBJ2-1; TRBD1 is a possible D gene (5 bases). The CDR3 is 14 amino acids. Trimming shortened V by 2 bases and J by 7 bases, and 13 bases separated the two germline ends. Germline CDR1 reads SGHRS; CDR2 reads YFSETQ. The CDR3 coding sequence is TGCGCCAGCAGCTTTTCGCAGGGTGCGAATGAGCAGTTCTTC. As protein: CASSFSQGANEQFF.

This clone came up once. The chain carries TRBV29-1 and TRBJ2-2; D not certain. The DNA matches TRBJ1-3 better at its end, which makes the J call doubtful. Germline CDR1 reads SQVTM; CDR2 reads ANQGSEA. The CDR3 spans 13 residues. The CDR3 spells CSVVRGGGNTIYF. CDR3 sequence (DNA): TGCAGCGTTGTCCGGGGTGGTGGAAACACCATATATTTT.

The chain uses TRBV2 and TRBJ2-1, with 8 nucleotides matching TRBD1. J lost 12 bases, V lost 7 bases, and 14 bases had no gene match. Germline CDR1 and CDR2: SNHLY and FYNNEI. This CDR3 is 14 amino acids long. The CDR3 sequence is CASTEDREAVGQFF. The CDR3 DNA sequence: TGTGCCAGCACCGAGGACAGGGAGGCGGTGGGGCAGTTCTTC.

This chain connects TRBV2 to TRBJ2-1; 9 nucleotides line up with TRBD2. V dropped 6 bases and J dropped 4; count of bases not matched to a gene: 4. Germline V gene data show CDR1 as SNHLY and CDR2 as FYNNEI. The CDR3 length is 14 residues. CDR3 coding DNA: TGTGCCAGCAGACCTCTAGCGGGGTACAATGAGCAGTTCTTC. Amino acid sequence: CASRPLAGYNEQFF.

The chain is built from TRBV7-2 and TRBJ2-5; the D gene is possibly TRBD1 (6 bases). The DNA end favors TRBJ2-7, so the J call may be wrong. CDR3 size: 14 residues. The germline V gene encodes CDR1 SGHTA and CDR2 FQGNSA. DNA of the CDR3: TGTGCCAGCAGCTTAGGGACAGTCCCCTACGAGCAGTACTTC. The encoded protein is CASSLGTVPYEQYF.

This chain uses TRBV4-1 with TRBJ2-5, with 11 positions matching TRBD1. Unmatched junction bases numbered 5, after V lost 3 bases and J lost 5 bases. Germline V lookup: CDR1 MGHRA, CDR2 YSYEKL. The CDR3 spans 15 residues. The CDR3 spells CASSQPGQGVETQYF. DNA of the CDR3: TGCGCCAGCAGCCAGCCGGGACAGGGGGTGGAGACCCAGTACTTC.

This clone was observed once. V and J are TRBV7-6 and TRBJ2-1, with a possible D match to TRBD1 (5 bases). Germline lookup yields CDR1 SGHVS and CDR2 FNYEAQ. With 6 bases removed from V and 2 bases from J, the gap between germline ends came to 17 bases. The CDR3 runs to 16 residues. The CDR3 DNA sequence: TGTGCCAGCAGTACCATTACAGGAACTCCCTACAATGAGCAGTTCTTC. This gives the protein CASSTITGTPYNEQFF. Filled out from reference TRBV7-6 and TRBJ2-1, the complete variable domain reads GAGVSQSPRYKVTKRGQDVALRCDPISGHVSLYWYRQALGQGPEFLTYFNYEAQQDKSGLPNDRFSAERPEGSISTLTIQRTEQRDSAMYRCASSTITGTPYNEQFFGPGTRLTVL.

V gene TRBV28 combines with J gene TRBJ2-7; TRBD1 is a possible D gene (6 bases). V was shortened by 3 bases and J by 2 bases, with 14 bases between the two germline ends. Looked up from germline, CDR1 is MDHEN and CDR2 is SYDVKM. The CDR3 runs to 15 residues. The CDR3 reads CASSLTLGGTYEQYF. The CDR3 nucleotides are TGTGCCAGCAGTTTGACCCTAGGGGGAACCTACGAGCAGTACTTC.

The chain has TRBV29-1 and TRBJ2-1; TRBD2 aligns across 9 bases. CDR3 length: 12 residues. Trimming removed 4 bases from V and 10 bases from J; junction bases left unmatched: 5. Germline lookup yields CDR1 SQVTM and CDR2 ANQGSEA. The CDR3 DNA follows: TGCAGCGTTGCCGAGCGGGAGGACGAGCAGTTCTTC. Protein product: CSVAEREDEQFF.

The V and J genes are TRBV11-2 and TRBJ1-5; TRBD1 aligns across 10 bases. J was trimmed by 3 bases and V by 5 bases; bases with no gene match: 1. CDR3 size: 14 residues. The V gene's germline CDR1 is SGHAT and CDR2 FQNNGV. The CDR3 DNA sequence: TGTGCCAGCAGCCGACAGGGGGCCAATCAGCCCCAGCATTTT. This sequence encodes CASSRQGANQPQHF.